Below, 17 T cell receptor beta chains from the same sample are listed, as sequenced in a study of blood T cell repertoires in COVID-19 (dated by TCRdb to between 2020 and 2021). The library was prepared using the immunoSEQ multiplex PCR assay. TCRdb limited this immuneACCESS table to in-frame rearrangements with V and J called. A share of clones is missing; checked studies link under half to unresolved V genes, and the rest is unexplained. The sample data list more than 140,000 clones, and under 85% of these were observed just once. The ten largest clones add up to 1.6% of the sample. Sequenced input: peripheral blood. These receptors originate from a human donor in a cohort sampled during active COVID-19.

The chain combines TRBV4-3 with TRBJ1-1, with 8 bases matching TRBD1. The length of the CDR3 is 14 residues. Germline values: CDR1 LGHNA, CDR2 YSLEER. J gave up 11 bases and V 1 base, and 9 bases lay outside the gene matches. The CDR3: CASSQGVQGAGAFF. The CDR3, as DNA: TGCGCCAGCAGCCAAGGGGTTCAGGGGGCGGGTGCTTTCTTT.

The chain has TRBV11-2 and TRBJ1-1; D is unclear. Trimming took off 1 base at V and 1 base at J, with 7 bases between the two ends. Germline values: CDR1 SGHAT, CDR2 FQNNGV. This CDR3 has 14 residues. The CDR3 DNA is TGTGCCAGCAGCTTAGGTCCCCGGAACACTGAAGCTTTCTTT. Its protein product is CASSLGPRNTEAFF.

The gene calls are TRBV7-2 and TRBJ2-3; 7 positions match TRBD1. J lost 8 bases, V lost 5 bases, and 10 bases had no gene match. Germline CDR1 is SGHTA and CDR2 is FQGNSA. This CDR3 comprises 14 residues. CDR3: CASSTGTAVITQYF. In nucleotides, the CDR3 is TGTGCCAGCAGCACGGGGACAGCTGTAATTACGCAGTATTTT. Combining the CDR3 with reference TRBV7-2 and TRBJ2-3 gives the whole variable domain GAGVSQSPSNKVTEKGKDVELRCDPISGHTALYWYRQSLGQGLEFLIYFQGNSAPDKSGLPSDRFSAERTGGSVSTLTIQRTQQEDSAVYLCASSTGTAVITQYFGPGTRLTVL.

The V gene is TRBV18, the J gene TRBJ1-1; 9 nucleotides agree with TRBD1. There are 13 residues in the CDR3. The V gene end was trimmed by 6 bases and the J gene end by 5 bases; junction bases not matched to a gene: 4. Germline V gives CDR1 KGHSH, CDR2 LQKENI. The chain's CDR3 is CASSAGQGTEAFF. The CDR3 nucleotides are TGTGCCAGCTCCGCCGGACAGGGGACTGAAGCTTTCTTT.

The J gene is TRBJ2-2, the V gene TRBV6-5; TRBD1 matches at 7 bases. With 7 bases clipped from V and 2 bases from J, the junction kept 7 bases outside the gene matches. CDR3 length: 15 amino acids. Germline loops: CDR1 MNHEY, CDR2 SVGAGI. The CDR3 coding sequence is TGTGCCAGCATTACGGGACAGCCAAACACCGGGGAGCTGTTTTTT. As protein: CASITGQPNTGELFF.

This CDR3 is CASSQDLGQGGETQYF. CDR3 nucleotides: TGCGCCAGCAGCCAAGATCTGGGTCAGGGAGGGGAGACCCAGTACTTC. This sequence joins TRBV4-3 and TRBJ2-5; TRBD2 matches 7 bases. V shed 0 bases, J shed 5 bases, and the junction held 9 bases outside the gene matches. Germline values: CDR1 LGHNA, CDR2 YSLEER. The CDR3 runs 16 residues.

A remark on this clone: The junction shows a germline mismatch at one end, possibly a read error. The chain uses TRBV24-1 and TRBJ2-5, with 8 nucleotides matching TRBD2. The CDR3 runs to 14 residues. Germline V gives CDR1 KGHDR, CDR2 SFDVKD. The CDR3 reads CATSERAGVGAWDF. As DNA, the CDR3 is TGTGCCACCAGTGAGCGAGCGGGAGTGGGGGCGTGGGACTTC.

J is TRBJ2-5 and V is TRBV10-3; 8 bases are shared with TRBD2. This CDR3 contains 16 residues. The junction had 17 bases not matched to a gene; V was cut back by 10 bases and J by 4 bases. In germline, CDR1 is ENHRY, CDR2 SYGVKD. The CDR3 coding sequence is TGTGCCACCACCACGGGTCGGAAGCGGGAGCTAGAGACCCAGTACTTC. The encoded protein is CATTTGRKRELETQYF.

The chain joins TRBV19 to TRBJ1-4, with D perhaps matching TRBD1 (5 bases). The V gene lost 3 bases and the J gene lost 7 bases, with 15 bases spanning the gap. Germline loops: CDR1 LNHDA, CDR2 SQIVND (reference sequence). This CDR3 is 15 amino acids long. The CDR3 sequence is CASSISRRRGEKLFF. CDR3 DNA: TGTGCCAGTAGTATTTCTCGGCGGAGGGGTGAAAAACTGTTTTTT.

This clone was found once. The chain employs TRBV5-4 and TRBJ2-3; 7 nucleotides agree with TRBD1. V dropped 2 bases and J dropped 6; count of bases not matched to a gene: 3. The germline V gene has CDR1 SGHNT and CDR2 YYREEE (reference sequence). The CDR3 length is 13 residues. This CDR3 reads CASSFQGEDTQYF. DNA of the CDR3: TGTGCCAGCAGCTTTCAGGGGGAGGATACGCAGTATTTT.

The chain recombines TRBV2 with TRBJ2-7; D remains unclear. Germline values: CDR1 SNHLY, CDR2 FYNNEI. V was trimmed by 6 bases and J by 4 bases, leaving 10 bases between them. CDR3 length: 12 residues. This CDR3 is CASRSDSYEQYF. In nucleotides, the CDR3 is TGTGCCAGCAGAAGCGATTCTTACGAGCAGTACTTC.

This clone was observed a few times. The chain is built from TRBV4-1 and TRBJ2-1; weak D call: TRBD2 (5 bases). V gave up 0 bases and J gave up 10 bases, with 16 bases separating them. This CDR3 is built from 15 residues. From germline, CDR1 is MGHRA and CDR2 YSYEKL. In DNA, the CDR3 is TGCGCCAGCAGCCAAGAAGCCGACGGAGGCCCGGAGCAGTTCTTC. Translated: CASSQEADGGPEQFF.

The chain uses TRBV5-1 and TRBJ2-7; perhaps TRBD2 as D (6 bases). Looked up from germline, CDR1 is SGHRS and CDR2 is YFSETQ. This CDR3 spans 13 amino acids. V lost 5 bases to trimming and J lost 2 bases, with 11 bases between them. CDR3 nucleotide sequence: TGCGCCAGCAGGGGGACTCCACCCTACGAGCAGTACTTC. Translated: CASRGTPPYEQYF.

V gene TRBV7-9 combines with J gene TRBJ2-1, with a possible D match to TRBD2 (5 bases). Trimming stripped 4 bases from V and 0 bases from J, with 13 bases between. Germline V gene sequence: CDR1 SEHNR, CDR2 FQNEAQ (reference sequence). The CDR3 runs to 16 residues. CDR3 DNA: TGTGCCAGCAGCTCCCTTAGCGCCAGCTCCTACAATGAGCAGTTCTTC. It translates to CASSSLSASSYNEQFF.

The chain joins TRBV5-8 to TRBJ2-2, with 8 bases that match TRBD2. J was trimmed by 7 bases and V by 4 bases; bases with no gene match: 9. This CDR3 has 15 amino acids. Looked up from germline, CDR1 is SGHTS and CDR2 is YDEGEE. For the CDR3, the DNA is TGTGCCAGCAGCCCCGGGGGGGCGCTTATCGGGGAGCTGTTTTTT. Amino acids: CASSPGGALIGELFF. Filled out from reference TRBV5-8 and TRBJ2-2, the complete variable domain reads EAGVTQSPTHLIKTRGQQATLRCSPISGHTSVYWYQQALGLGLQFLLWYDEGEERNRGNFPPRFSGRQFPNYSSELNVNALELEDSALYLCASSPGGALIGELFFGEGSRLTVL.

This chain links TRBV28 with TRBJ2-5; 9 bases are shared with TRBD1. V dropped 6 bases and J dropped 4; count of bases not matched to a gene: 6. This CDR3 comprises 14 residues. Germline loops: CDR1 MDHEN, CDR2 SYDVKM. This chain's CDR3 is CASRRQGVGETQYF. The CDR3 DNA follows: TGTGCCAGCAGGAGACAGGGGGTAGGAGAGACCCAGTACTTC.

J is TRBJ2-3 and V is TRBV9, with TRBD2 identical over 9 bases. V shed 5 bases and J 0 bases; nucleotides not matched to a gene: 1. Germline CDR1 SGDLS, CDR2 YYNGEE. CDR3 length: 14 amino acids. CDR3 nucleotides: TGTGCCAGCAGTACTAGCGGGAGCACAGATACGCAGTATTTT. It yields the protein CASSTSGSTDTQYF.